This T cell receptor (beta chain) was captured by sequencing in a study of T cell responses to AZD1222 COVID-19 vaccine. Data came from immunoSEQ multiplex PCR; TCRdb stores just in-frame clones and leaves some out. Of about 150,000 clones listed, more than 90% were seen once; the top ten hold approximately 3.3%. Material: peripheral blood, obtained 28 days after the second AZD1222 dose. The clonotype comes from an adult who received the AZD1222 COVID-19 vaccine.

CDR3 sequence: CASSDQGFGNTIYF. The DNA of the CDR3 is TGTGCCAGTAGTGATCAGGGTTTCGGAAACACCATATATTTT. This chain uses TRBV19 with TRBJ1-3; perhaps TRBD1 as D (5 bases). With 5 bases removed from V and 4 bases from J, the gap between germline ends came to 12 bases. The CDR3 is 14 amino acids. Germline CDR1 is LNHDA and CDR2 is SQIVND (reference sequence).